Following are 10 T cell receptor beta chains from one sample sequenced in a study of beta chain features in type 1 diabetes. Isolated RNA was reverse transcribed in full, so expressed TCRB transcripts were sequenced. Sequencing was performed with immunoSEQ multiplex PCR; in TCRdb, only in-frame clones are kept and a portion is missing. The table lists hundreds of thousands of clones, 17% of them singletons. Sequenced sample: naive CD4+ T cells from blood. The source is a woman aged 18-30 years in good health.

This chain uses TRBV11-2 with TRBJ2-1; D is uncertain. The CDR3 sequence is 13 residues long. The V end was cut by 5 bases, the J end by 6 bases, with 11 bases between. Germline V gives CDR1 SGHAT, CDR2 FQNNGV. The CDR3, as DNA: TGTGCCAGCAGCCAAGGCGGACGCAATGAGCAGTTCTTC. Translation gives CASSQGGRNEQFF. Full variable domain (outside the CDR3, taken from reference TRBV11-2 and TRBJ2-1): EAGVAQSPRYKIIEKRQSVAFWCNPISGHATLYWYQQILGQGPKLLIQFQNNGVVDDSQLPKDRFSAERLKGVDSTLKIQPAKLEDSAVYLCASSQGGRNEQFFGPGTRLTVL.

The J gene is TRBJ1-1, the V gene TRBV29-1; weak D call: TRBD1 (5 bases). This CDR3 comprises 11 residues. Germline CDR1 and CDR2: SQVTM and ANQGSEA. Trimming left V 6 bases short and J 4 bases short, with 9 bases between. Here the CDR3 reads CSVSTVTEAFF. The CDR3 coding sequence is TGCAGCGTGTCGACAGTCACTGAAGCTTTCTTT.

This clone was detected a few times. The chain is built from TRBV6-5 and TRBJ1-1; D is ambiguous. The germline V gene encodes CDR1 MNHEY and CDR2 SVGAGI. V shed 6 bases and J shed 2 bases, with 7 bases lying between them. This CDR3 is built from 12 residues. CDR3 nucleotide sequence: TGTGCCAGCAGCCCAGGAAACACTGAAGCTTTCTTT. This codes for CASSPGNTEAFF.

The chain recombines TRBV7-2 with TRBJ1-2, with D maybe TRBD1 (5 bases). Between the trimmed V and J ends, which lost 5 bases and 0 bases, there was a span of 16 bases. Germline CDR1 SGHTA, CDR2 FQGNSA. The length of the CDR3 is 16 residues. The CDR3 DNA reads TGTGCCAGCAGCCCCAAACGGGGGATTCCTAACTATGGCTACACCTTC. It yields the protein CASSPKRGIPNYGYTF.

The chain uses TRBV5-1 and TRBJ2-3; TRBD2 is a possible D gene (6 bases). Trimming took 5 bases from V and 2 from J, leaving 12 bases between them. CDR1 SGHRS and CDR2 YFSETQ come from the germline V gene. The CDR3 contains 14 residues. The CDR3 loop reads CASRRGSDTDTQYF. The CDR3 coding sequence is TGCGCCAGCAGACGGGGGAGCGACACAGATACGCAGTATTTT.

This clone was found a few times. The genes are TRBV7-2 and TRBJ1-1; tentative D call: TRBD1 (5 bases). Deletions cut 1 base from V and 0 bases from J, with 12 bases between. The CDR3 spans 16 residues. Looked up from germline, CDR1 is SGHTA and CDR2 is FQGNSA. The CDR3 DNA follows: TGTGCCAGCAGCTTAGGACAGCTTTCCCTGAACACTGAAGCTTTCTTT. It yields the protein CASSLGQLSLNTEAFF.

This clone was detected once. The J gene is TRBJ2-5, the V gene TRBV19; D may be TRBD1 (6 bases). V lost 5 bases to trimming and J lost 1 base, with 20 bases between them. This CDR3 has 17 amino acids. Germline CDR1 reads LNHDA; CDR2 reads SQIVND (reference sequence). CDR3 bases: TGTGCCAGTAGTGTCTCGGTGCGGGCGGACAGCCAAGAGACCCAGTACTTC. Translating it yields CASSVSVRADSQETQYF. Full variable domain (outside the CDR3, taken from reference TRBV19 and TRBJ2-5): DGGITQSPKYLFRKEGQNVTLSCEQNLNHDAMYWYRQDPGQGLRLIYYSQIVNDFQKGDIAEGYSVSREKKESFPLTVTSAQKNPTAFYLCASSVSVRADSQETQYFGPGTRLLVL.

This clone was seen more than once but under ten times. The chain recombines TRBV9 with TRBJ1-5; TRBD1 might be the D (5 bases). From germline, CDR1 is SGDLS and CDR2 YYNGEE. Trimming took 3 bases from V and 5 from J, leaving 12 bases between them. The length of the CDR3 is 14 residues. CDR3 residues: CASSGTREDQPQHF. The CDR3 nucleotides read TGTGCCAGCAGCGGGACAAGAGAGGATCAGCCCCAGCATTTT.

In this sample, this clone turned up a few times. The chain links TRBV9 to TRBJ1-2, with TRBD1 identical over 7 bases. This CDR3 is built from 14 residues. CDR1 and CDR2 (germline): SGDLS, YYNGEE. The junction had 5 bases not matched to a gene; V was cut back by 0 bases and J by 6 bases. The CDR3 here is CASSVGQGLDGYTF. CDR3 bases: TGTGCCAGCAGCGTAGGACAGGGTTTAGATGGCTACACCTTC.

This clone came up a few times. CDR3 bases: TGTGCCAGCAGTGTAAATGAGCAGTACTTC. Translation gives CASSVNEQYF. The chain employs TRBV2 and TRBJ2-7, with unresolved D. Germline CDR1 is SNHLY and CDR2 is FYNNEI. The V and J ends lost 4 bases and 7 bases respectively, with 5 bases between them. The CDR3 runs to 10 residues.